This TCR beta chain was obtained from a study of human T cells and chemical hapten exposure. As for the study in general: Per-sample TCR yield variation was attributed mainly to small pooled library volume differences.

TCRdb used MiXCR to reprocess the RACE reads, holding one entry per CDR3 protein. The sample has approximately 80,000 distinct CDR3 sequences; over 6% are singletons. This clonotype has a count of ten or more. Trimming at V came to 0 bases and at J to 0 bases, leaving 6 bases not matched to a gene. There are 17 residues in the CDR3. CDR1 and CDR2 (germline): MGHRA, YSYEKL. Indicated time point: patch test 1, 2 weeks after DPC sensitization. Treatment defined: therapeutic diphenylcyclopropenone sensitization with weekly scalp DPC. The chain combines TRBV4-1 with TRBJ1-1; 8 bases align to TRBD1. Sample: whole blood, taken in connection with sensitization to the hapten diphenylcyclopropenone (DPC). The sequence derives from a young woman with alopecia areata. Some clones in this sample may be carry-over from other donors' samples. DNA for the CDR3: TGCGCCAGCAGCCAAGATTCATGGACAGGGCTGAACACTGAAGCTTTCTTT. Its protein product is CASSQDSWTGLNTEAFF.